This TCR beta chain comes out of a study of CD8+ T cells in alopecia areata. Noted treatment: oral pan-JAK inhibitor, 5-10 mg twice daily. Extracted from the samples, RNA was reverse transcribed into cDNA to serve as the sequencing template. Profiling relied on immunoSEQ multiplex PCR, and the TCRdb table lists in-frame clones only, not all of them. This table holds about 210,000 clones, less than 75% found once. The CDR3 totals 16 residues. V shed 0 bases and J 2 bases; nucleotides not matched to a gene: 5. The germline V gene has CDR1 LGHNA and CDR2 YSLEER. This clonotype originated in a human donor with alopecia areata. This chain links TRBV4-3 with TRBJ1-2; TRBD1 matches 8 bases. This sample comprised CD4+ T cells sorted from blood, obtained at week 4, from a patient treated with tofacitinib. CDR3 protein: CASSQDRNRGNYGYTF. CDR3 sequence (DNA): TGCGCCAGCAGCCAAGATCGGAACAGGGGGAACTATGGCTACACCTTC.